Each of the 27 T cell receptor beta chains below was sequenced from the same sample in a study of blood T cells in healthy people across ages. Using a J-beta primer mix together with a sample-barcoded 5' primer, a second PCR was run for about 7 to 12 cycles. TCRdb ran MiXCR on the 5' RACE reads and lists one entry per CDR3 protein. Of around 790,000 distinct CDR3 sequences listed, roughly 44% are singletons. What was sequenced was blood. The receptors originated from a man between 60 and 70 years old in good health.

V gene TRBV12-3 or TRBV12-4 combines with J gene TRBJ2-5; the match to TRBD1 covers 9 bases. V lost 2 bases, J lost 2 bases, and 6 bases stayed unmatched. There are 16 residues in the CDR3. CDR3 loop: CASSLRRQGEQETQYF. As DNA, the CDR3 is TGTGCCAGCAGTTTAAGGAGACAGGGGGAACAAGAGACCCAGTACTTC.

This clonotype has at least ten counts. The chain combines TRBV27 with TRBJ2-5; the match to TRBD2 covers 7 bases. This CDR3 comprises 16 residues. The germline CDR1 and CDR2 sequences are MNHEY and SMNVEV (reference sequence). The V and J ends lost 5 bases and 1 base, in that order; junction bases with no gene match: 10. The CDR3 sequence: CASSPRQREGQETQYF. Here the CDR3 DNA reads TGTGCCAGCAGTCCTCGACAGAGGGAGGGCCAAGAGACCCAGTACTTC.

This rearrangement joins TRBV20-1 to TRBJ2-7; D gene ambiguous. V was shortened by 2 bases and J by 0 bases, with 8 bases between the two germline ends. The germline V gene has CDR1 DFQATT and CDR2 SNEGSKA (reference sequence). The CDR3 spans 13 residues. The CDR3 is CSARFADSYEQYF. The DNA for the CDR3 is TGCAGTGCTAGATTTGCCGACTCCTACGAGCAGTACTTC.

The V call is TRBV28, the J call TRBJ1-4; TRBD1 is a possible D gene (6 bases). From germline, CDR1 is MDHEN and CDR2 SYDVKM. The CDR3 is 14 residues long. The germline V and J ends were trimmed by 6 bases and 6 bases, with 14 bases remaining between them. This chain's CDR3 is CASRSQGWDEKLFF. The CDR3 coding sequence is TGTGCCAGCAGATCGCAGGGGTGGGATGAAAAACTGTTTTTT.

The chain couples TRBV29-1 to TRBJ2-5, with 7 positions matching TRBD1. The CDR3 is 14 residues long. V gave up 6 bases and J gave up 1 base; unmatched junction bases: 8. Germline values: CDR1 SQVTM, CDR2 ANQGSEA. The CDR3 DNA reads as TGCAGCGTAGAGGGGGCTGGGGTCCAAGAGACCCAGTACTTC. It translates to CSVEGAGVQETQYF.

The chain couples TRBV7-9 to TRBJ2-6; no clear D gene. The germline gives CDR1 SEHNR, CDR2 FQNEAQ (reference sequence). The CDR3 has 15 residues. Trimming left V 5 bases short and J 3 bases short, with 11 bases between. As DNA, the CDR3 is TGTGCCAGCAGCCCGCACGGGCGTGGGGCCAACGTCCTGACTTTC. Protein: CASSPHGRGANVLTF.

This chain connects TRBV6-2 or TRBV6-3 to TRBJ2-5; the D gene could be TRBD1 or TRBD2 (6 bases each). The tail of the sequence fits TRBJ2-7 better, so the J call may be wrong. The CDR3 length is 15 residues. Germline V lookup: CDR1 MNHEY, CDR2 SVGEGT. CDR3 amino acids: CASSYPGASSDEQYF. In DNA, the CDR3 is TGTGCCAGCAGTTACCCGGGGGCATCTTCTGACGAGCAGTACTTC.

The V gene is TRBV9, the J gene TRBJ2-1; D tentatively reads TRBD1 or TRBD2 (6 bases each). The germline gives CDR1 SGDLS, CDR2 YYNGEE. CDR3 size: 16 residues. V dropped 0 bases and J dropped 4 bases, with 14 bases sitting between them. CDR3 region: CASSVERGAQYNEQFF. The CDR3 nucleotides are TGTGCCAGCAGCGTAGAAAGGGGGGCCCAATACAATGAGCAGTTCTTC. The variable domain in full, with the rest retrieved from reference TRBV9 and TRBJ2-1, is DSGVTQTPKHLITATGQRVTLRCSPRSGDLSVYWYQQSLDQGLQFLIQYYNGEERAKGNILERFSAQQFPDLHSELNLSSLELGDSALYFCASSVERGAQYNEQFFGPGTRLTVL.

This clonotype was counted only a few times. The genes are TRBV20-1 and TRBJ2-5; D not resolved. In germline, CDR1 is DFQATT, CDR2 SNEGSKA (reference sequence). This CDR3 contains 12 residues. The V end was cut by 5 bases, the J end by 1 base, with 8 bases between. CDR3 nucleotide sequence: TGCAGTGCTGTCAGGCCCCAAGAGACCCAGTACTTC. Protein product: CSAVRPQETQYF.

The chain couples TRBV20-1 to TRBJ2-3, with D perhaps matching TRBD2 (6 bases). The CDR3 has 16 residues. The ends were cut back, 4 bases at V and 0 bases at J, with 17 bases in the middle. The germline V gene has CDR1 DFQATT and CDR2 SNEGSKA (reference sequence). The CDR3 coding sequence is TGCAGTGCTACCCCAGTGGAGGGGTCTAGCACAGATACGCAGTATTTT. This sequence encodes CSATPVEGSSTDTQYF.

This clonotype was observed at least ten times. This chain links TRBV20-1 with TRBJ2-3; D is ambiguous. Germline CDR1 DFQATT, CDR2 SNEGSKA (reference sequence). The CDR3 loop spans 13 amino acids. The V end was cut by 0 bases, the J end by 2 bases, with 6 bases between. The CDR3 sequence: CSARDPHTDTQYF. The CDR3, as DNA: TGCAGTGCTAGAGATCCCCACACAGATACGCAGTATTTT.

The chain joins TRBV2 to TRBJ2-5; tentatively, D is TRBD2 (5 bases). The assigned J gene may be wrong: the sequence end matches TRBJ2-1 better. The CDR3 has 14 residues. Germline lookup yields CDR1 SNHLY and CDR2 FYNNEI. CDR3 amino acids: CATLRGLGQETQFF. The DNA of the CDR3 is TGTGCCACCTTAAGAGGGTTGGGCCAAGAGACCCAGTTCTTC.

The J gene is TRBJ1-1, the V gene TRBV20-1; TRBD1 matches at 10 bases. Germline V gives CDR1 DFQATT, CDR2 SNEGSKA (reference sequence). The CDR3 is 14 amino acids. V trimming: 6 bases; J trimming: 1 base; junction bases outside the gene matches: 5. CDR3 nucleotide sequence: TGCAGTGCACGACAGGGGGCGCGGAACACTGAAGCTTTCTTT. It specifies CSARQGARNTEAFF.

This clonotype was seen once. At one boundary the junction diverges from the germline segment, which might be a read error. CDR3 DNA: TGTGCCATCAGCGGAGGACAGGGGGACTTATCCTTCGAGCAGTACTTC. Residues: CAISGGQGDLSFEQYF. This sequence joins TRBV10-3 and TRBJ2-7; TRBD1 aligns across 10 bases. The CDR3 length is 16 residues. Germline V lookup: CDR1 ENHRY, CDR2 SYGVKD.

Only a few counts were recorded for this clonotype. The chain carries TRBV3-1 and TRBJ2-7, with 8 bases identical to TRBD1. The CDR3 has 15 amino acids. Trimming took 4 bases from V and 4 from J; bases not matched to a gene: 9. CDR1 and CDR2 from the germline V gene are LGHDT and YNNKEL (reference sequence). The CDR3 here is CASSPRTGTYYEQYF. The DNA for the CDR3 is TGTGCCAGCAGCCCCCGGACAGGGACTTATTACGAGCAGTACTTC.

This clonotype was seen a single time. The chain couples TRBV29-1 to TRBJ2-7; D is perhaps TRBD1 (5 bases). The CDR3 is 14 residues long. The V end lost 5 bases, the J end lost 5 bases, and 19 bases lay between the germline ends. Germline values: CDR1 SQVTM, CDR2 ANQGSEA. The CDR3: CSVLVPKGRNEQYF. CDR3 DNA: TGCAGCGTTCTAGTCCCTAAGGGGCGCAACGAGCAGTACTTC.

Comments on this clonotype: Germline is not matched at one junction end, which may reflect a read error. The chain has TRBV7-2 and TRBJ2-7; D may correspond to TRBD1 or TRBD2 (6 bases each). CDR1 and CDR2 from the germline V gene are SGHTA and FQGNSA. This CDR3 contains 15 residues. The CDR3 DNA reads TGTGCCAGCAGCTTTGGTGGGGGGCCTACCTACGAGCTGTACTTC. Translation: CASSFGGGPTYELYF.

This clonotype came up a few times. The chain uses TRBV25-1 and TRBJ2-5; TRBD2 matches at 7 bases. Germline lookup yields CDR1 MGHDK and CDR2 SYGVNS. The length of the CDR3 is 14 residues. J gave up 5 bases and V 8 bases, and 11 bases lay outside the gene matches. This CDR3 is CASAPTSARETQYF. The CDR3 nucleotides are TGTGCCAGCGCCCCAACTAGCGCCCGGGAGACCCAGTACTTC.

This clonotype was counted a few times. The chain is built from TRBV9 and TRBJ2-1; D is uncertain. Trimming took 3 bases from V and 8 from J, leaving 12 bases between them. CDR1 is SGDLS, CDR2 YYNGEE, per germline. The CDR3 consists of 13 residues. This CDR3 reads CASSDPHRDEQFF. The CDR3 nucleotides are TGTGCCAGCAGCGACCCTCACCGCGATGAGCAGTTCTTC.

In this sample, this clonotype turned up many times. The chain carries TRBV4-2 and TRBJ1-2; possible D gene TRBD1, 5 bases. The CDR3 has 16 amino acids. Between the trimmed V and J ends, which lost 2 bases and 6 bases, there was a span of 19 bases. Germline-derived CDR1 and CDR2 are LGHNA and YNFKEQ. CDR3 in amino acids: CASSQSQGSGSDGYTF. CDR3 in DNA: TGTGCCAGCAGCCAATCTCAGGGTTCGGGGTCCGATGGCTACACCTTC.

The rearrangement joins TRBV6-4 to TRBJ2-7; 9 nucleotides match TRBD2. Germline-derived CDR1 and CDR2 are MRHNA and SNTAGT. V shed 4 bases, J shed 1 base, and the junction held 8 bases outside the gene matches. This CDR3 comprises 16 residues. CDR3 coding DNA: TGTGCCAGCAGTGTTAGCGGGGGACCAGAATCCTACGAGCAGTACTTC. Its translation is CASSVSGGPESYEQYF.

The chain's CDR3 is CASSHFPGQPYGYTF. The CDR3 coding sequence is TGCGCCAGCAGCCATTTCCCGGGACAGCCCTATGGCTACACCTTC. The rearrangement joins TRBV5-1 to TRBJ1-2; TRBD1 matches 7 bases. Trimming took 4 bases from V and 4 from J; bases not matched to a gene: 10. This CDR3 spans 15 amino acids. Germline V CDR1 and CDR2: SGHRS, YFSETQ.

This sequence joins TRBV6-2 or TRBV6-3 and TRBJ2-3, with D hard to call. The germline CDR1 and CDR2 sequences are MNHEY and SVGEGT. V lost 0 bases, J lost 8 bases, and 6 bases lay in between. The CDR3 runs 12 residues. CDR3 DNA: TGTGCCAGCAGTTACTCCCCTGTTACGCAGTATTTT. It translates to CASSYSPVTQYF.

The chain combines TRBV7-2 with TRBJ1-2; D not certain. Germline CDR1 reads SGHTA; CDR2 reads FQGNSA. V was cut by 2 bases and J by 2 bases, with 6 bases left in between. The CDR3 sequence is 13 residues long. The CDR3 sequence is CASSLNQNYGYTF. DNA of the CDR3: TGTGCCAGCAGCTTAAACCAGAACTATGGCTACACCTTC.

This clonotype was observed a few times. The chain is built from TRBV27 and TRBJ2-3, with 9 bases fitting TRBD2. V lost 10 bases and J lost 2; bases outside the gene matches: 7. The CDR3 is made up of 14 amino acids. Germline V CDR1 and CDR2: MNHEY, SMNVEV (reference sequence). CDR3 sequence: CATHAGGFTDTQYF. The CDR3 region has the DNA TGTGCCACTCATGCGGGGGGGTTCACAGATACGCAGTATTTT.

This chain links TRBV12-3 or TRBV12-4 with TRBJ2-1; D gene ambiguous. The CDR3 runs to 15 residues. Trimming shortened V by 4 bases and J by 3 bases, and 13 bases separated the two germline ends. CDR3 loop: CASSYGQPNYNEQFF. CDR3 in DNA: TGTGCCAGCAGTTATGGTCAACCCAACTACAATGAGCAGTTCTTC.

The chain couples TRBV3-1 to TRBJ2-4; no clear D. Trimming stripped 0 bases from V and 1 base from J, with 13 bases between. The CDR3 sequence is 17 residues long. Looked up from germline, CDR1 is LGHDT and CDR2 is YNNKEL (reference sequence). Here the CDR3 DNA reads TGTGCCAGCAGCCAAGAAATCCAGAAAGGGGCCAAAAACATTCAGTACTTC. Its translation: CASSQEIQKGAKNIQYF.